The entry that follows covers one TCR beta chain sequence. What it binds is not known. This entry comes from a study of long-term antiretroviral therapy in people with HIV. Study-wide points: HIV repertoires had narrower CDR3 length ranges than controls. With ART, diversity went up but was still lower than in transplant donor controls.

Inclusion required at least two post-ART and at least one pre-ART PBMC samples. Treated in the United States were all of the participants with HIV. immunoSEQ v3.0 was run at survey level. The data were produced by immunoSEQ multiplex PCR, yet TCRdb's version contains in-frame clones alone and is incomplete. The sample yields around 39,000 clones, roughly four fifths seen once. The CDR3 covers 15 residues. V lost 5 bases and J 8 bases, leaving 18 bases between the germline ends. Germline values: CDR1 SGHTA, CDR2 FQGNSA. The V call is TRBV7-2, the J call TRBJ1-4; possibly TRBD1 for D (6 bases). This clonotype originated in a man younger than 30 with HIV. Specimen: unsorted PBMCs, collected 1 year after starting antiretroviral therapy. Here the CDR3 DNA reads TGTGCCAGCAGCCAGGGACATAGGGTTGGAGAAAAACTGTTTTTT. It yields the protein CASSQGHRVGEKLFF.